A single sample gave rise to the 28 T cell receptor beta chains below, sequenced in a study of blood T cell repertoires in COVID-19. The protocol was immunoSEQ multiplex PCR, while the TCRdb copy is restricted to in-frame clones and leaves out a portion. The data show about 430,000 clones, around 89% seen once. The sequenced sample was PBMCs or T cells enriched from blood (not recorded which). These receptors were obtained from a woman in her thirties with acute COVID-19.

This chain connects TRBV5-1 to TRBJ1-1, with D maybe TRBD1 (5 bases). CDR3 length equals 15 residues. V lost 0 bases, J lost 3 bases, and 12 bases lay in between. The V gene's germline CDR1 is SGHRS and CDR2 YFSETQ. This CDR3 is CASSLVWGGDTEAFF. CDR3 bases: TGCGCCAGCAGCTTGGTTTGGGGAGGGGACACTGAAGCTTTCTTT.

The V gene is TRBV6-4, the J gene TRBJ2-2, with TRBD2 matching 7 bases. The CDR3 spans 13 residues. Germline V gene data show CDR1 as MRHNA and CDR2 as SNTAGT. J gave up 6 bases and V 5 bases, and 3 bases lay outside the gene matches. The CDR3 DNA reads as TGTGCCAGCAGTCAGCGGGGCGCCGGGGAGCTGTTTTTT. Translating gives CASSQRGAGELFF.

The chain links TRBV5-1 to TRBJ1-6; 7 bases align to TRBD1. The CDR3 spans 16 residues. Looked up from germline, CDR1 is SGHRS and CDR2 is YFSETQ. After removal of 7 bases from V and 0 bases from J, the junction contained 7 bases not matched to a gene. CDR3: CASRDSLSSYNSPLHF. The CDR3, as DNA: TGCGCCAGCCGGGACAGCCTAAGCTCCTATAATTCACCCCTCCACTTT.

The chain recombines TRBV3-1 (or the pseudogene TRBV3-2) with TRBJ1-6; a possible D gene is TRBD1 (5 bases). Trimming left V 11 bases short and J 10 bases short, with 15 bases between. Germline CDR1 and CDR2: LGHDT and YNNKEL (reference sequence). The CDR3 consists of 12 residues. The CDR3 DNA is TGTGCCTCTCAGACAGCCGTCTCACCCCTCCACTTT. This translates into CASQTAVSPLHF.

This chain connects TRBV6-2 or TRBV6-3 to TRBJ1-5; weak D call: TRBD1 (6 bases). The CDR3 is 13 amino acids. The germline V gene encodes CDR1 MNHEY and CDR2 SVGEGT. Trimming removed 5 bases at V and 6 bases at J, with 11 bases between. The CDR3 region is CASSPQGPQPQHF. CDR3 DNA sequence: TGTGCCAGCAGTCCACAGGGACCTCAGCCCCAGCATTTT.

The chain carries TRBV6-5 and TRBJ1-3; TRBD1 matches 7 bases. V dropped 8 bases and J dropped 0; count of bases not matched to a gene: 7. In germline, CDR1 is MNHEY, CDR2 SVGAGI. The CDR3 has 15 residues. This chain's CDR3 is CASGTVGGSGNTIYF. CDR3 DNA sequence: TGTGCCAGCGGGACAGTCGGGGGCTCTGGAAACACCATATATTTT.

The rearrangement joins TRBV13 to TRBJ2-6, with D tentatively TRBD2 (5 bases). The CDR3 spans 15 residues. The V end was cut by 5 bases, the J end by 2 bases, with 10 bases between. Germline V gene lookup returns CDR1 PRHDT and CDR2 FYEKMQ (reference sequence). In nucleotides, the CDR3 is TGTGCCAGCAGCCCGGGGAATCCTGGGGCCAACGTCCTGACTTTC. This translates into CASSPGNPGANVLTF.

The genes are TRBV5-1 and TRBJ1-5; 7 bases line up with TRBD1. The CDR3 sequence is 15 residues long. CDR1 is SGHRS and CDR2 is YFSETQ in the germline V gene. After removal of 3 bases from V and 0 bases from J, the junction contained 3 bases not matched to a gene. The CDR3 here is CASSWDSGSNQPQHF. CDR3 nucleotide sequence: TGCGCCAGCAGCTGGGACAGCGGTAGCAATCAGCCCCAGCATTTT.

The V gene is TRBV7-3, the J gene TRBJ2-6, with D uncertain. The CDR3 extends over 15 amino acids. V dropped 2 bases and J dropped 1 base, with 6 bases sitting between them. Germline V lookup: CDR1 SGHTA, CDR2 FQGTGA. CDR3 coding DNA: TGTGCCAGCAGCTTATCCACATCTGGGGCCAACGTCCTGACTTTC. This codes for CASSLSTSGANVLTF.

This chain links TRBV9 with TRBJ2-3; 11 bases fit TRBD2. Trimming cost V 0 bases and J 1 base; bases outside gene matches: 1. Germline assignment: CDR1 SGDLS and CDR2 YYNGEE. The CDR3 is 16 residues long. The CDR3 protein is CASSVELAGGTDTQYF. The CDR3 nucleotides are TGTGCCAGCAGCGTAGAACTAGCGGGGGGCACAGATACGCAGTATTTT.

The gene calls are TRBV29-1 and TRBJ1-1, with 7 nucleotides matching TRBD1. This CDR3 is 13 amino acids long. Germline-derived CDR1 and CDR2 are SQVTM and ANQGSEA. Trimming cost V 7 bases and J 0 bases; bases outside gene matches: 5. The CDR3 coding sequence is TGCAGCGGTACGGGACAGCTGAACACTGAAGCTTTCTTT. Translating it yields CSGTGQLNTEAFF. Drawing the rest from reference TRBV29-1 and TRBJ1-1, the complete variable domain is SAVISQKPSRDICQRGTSLTIQCQVDSQVTMMFWYRQQPGQSLTLIATANQGSEATYESGFVIDKFPISRPNLTFSTLTVSNMSPEDSSIYLCSGTGQLNTEAFFGQGTRLTVV.

The V call is TRBV6-5, the J call TRBJ2-7; 7 bases match TRBD1. J gave up 6 bases and V 2 bases, and 1 base lay outside the gene matches. CDR3 length: 12 residues. Germline CDR1 is MNHEY and CDR2 is SVGAGI. In DNA form, the CDR3 reads TGTGCCAGCAGTTACCCAGGGGGCGAGCAGTACTTC. Residues: CASSYPGGEQYF.

V is TRBV28 and J is TRBJ2-1; D is unresolved. Trimming pared 8 bases from V and 9 bases from J, leaving 14 bases between. The CDR3 has 12 amino acids. Germline CDR1 and CDR2: MDHEN and SYDVKM. The CDR3 is CASHVRRGEQFF. The CDR3 DNA is TGTGCCAGCCATGTCCGGAGAGGTGAGCAGTTCTTC.

As to this clone: The sample carries other DNA sequences with the same CDR3. V gene TRBV24-1 combines with J gene TRBJ1-5; D unclear. V lost 3 bases, J lost 5 bases, and 4 bases lay in between. Germline lookup yields CDR1 KGHDR and CDR2 SFDVKD. This CDR3 contains 12 residues. CDR3 loop: CATSDPDQPQHF. CDR3 DNA sequence: TGTGCCACCAGTGATCCGGATCAGCCCCAGCATTTT.

The rearrangement links TRBV5-1 to TRBJ1-3; D perhaps matches TRBD1 (6 bases). Germline V gene lookup returns CDR1 SGHRS and CDR2 YFSETQ. There are 14 residues in the CDR3. Trimming pared 2 bases from V and 1 base from J, leaving 7 bases between. The CDR3 spells CASSFGQSGNTIYF. CDR3 nucleotides: TGCGCCAGCAGCTTCGGACAGTCTGGAAACACCATATATTTT.

This clone was counted between two and nine times. This chain uses TRBV29-1 with TRBJ2-1, with a weak D call TRBD2 (6 bases). Germline values: CDR1 SQVTM, CDR2 ANQGSEA. Trimming stripped 6 bases from V and 10 bases from J, with 10 bases between. This CDR3 has 10 residues. The CDR3 DNA follows: TGCAGCGTCTCCCGGGGGGAGCAGTTCTTC. Protein product: CSVSRGEQFF.

The chain recombines TRBV5-1 with TRBJ2-3; the match to TRBD2 covers 8 bases. The CDR3 loop spans 16 amino acids. The germline V gene encodes CDR1 SGHRS and CDR2 YFSETQ. Trimming at V came to 3 bases and at J to 1 base, leaving 7 bases not matched to a gene. The CDR3, as DNA: TGCGCCAGCAGCTCAGTAGCGGGGAGGGGCACAGATACGCAGTATTTT. Residues: CASSSVAGRGTDTQYF.

V is TRBV7-9 and J is TRBJ1-2; the match to TRBD1 covers 7 bases. J lost 8 bases, V lost 1 base, and 7 bases had no gene match. The CDR3 covers 14 residues. Germline loops: CDR1 SEHNR, CDR2 FQNEAQ (reference sequence). CDR3 sequence (DNA): TGTGCCAGCAGCTTAGTTGACAGGGTCCAGGGCTACACCTTC. It encodes CASSLVDRVQGYTF.

The V call is TRBV7-9, the J call TRBJ2-2; TRBD1 aligns across 11 bases. The V and J ends lost 4 bases and 3 bases, in that order; junction bases with no gene match: 7. Germline V gives CDR1 SEHNR, CDR2 FQNEAQ (reference sequence). CDR3 size: 17 residues. The CDR3 reads CASSYGQGAIYTGELFF. In DNA, the CDR3 is TGTGCCAGCAGCTATGGACAGGGGGCGATTTACACCGGGGAGCTGTTTTTT.

The table lists this clone with a count of one. The chain combines TRBV7-9 with TRBJ1-1; TRBD1 is a possible D gene (6 bases). V was shortened by 3 bases and J by 4 bases, with 12 bases between the two germline ends. Germline V gene data show CDR1 as SEHNR and CDR2 as FQNEAQ (reference sequence). This CDR3 has 14 amino acids. CDR3 nucleotides: TGTGCCAGCAGCTTCTCAGGGGTTAGCACTGAAGCTTTCTTT. It translates to CASSFSGVSTEAFF. The entire variable domain, with the rest obtained from reference TRBV7-9 and TRBJ1-1, is as follows: DTGVSQNPRHKITKRGQNVTFRCDPISEHNRLYWYRQTLGQGPEFLTYFQNEAQLEKSRLLSDRFSAERPKGSFSTLEIQRTEQGDSAMYLCASSFSGVSTEAFFGQGTRLTVV.

The rearrangement links TRBV20-1 to TRBJ1-2; the D is unclear. CDR3 size: 12 residues. V lost 3 bases and J 2 bases, leaving 7 bases between the germline ends. In germline, CDR1 is DFQATT, CDR2 SNEGSKA (reference sequence). The CDR3 DNA is TGCAGTGCTAGTTCTCCGAACTATGGCTACACCTTC. It is translated as CSASSPNYGYTF.

The chain joins TRBV5-5 to TRBJ2-1, with 10 bases lining up with TRBD1. The CDR3 has 18 residues. Germline V gives CDR1 SGHKS, CDR2 YYEKEE (reference sequence). The V segment lost 2 bases and the J segment 10 bases; nucleotides outside the gene matches: 18. Here the CDR3 DNA reads TGTGCCAGCAGCTTTCCGGGACAGGGGACCCCAATTCCGTTAGAGCAGTTCTTC. Protein sequence: CASSFPGQGTPIPLEQFF. Full variable domain (remainder filled in from reference TRBV5-5 and TRBJ2-1): DAGVTQSPTHLIKTRGQQVTLRCSPISGHKSVSWYQQVLGQGPQFIFQYYEKEERGRGNFPDRFSARQFPNYSSELNVNALLLGDSALYLCASSFPGQGTPIPLEQFFGPGTRLTVL.

The chain uses TRBV9 and TRBJ2-7, with 8 bases that match TRBD2. V shed 1 base and J 2 bases; nucleotides not matched to a gene: 5. The CDR3 runs to 15 residues. In germline, CDR1 is SGDLS, CDR2 YYNGEE. CDR3 residues: CASSVQAGGPYEQYF. DNA for the CDR3: TGTGCCAGCAGCGTACAGGCGGGGGGACCCTACGAGCAGTACTTC.

The chain has TRBV2 and TRBJ1-1; TRBD1 matches at 8 bases. J was trimmed by 0 bases and V by 5 bases; bases with no gene match: 2. This CDR3 has 14 residues. Germline values: CDR1 SNHLY, CDR2 FYNNEI. The CDR3 DNA follows: TGTGCCAGCAGTTGGACAGGGCTGAACACTGAAGCTTTCTTT. Protein: CASSWTGLNTEAFF.

The V call is TRBV9, the J call TRBJ2-1; 8 bases fit TRBD2. V lost 0 bases to trimming and J lost 9 bases; unmatched junction nucleotides: 14. CDR1 is SGDLS, CDR2 YYNGEE, per germline. This CDR3 spans 17 amino acids. The chain's CDR3 is CASSVVGTSSNRGEQFF. In DNA, the CDR3 is TGTGCCAGCAGCGTAGTCGGGACTAGTAGTAATAGGGGTGAGCAGTTCTTC.

The genes are TRBV6-1 and TRBJ2-7; 8 bases are shared with TRBD1. The CDR3 extends over 15 amino acids. CDR1 is MNHNS and CDR2 is SASEGT in the germline V gene. V lost 1 base and J lost 3; bases outside the gene matches: 5. The CDR3: CASSEGGQGVYEQYF. CDR3 in DNA: TGTGCCAGCAGTGAAGGCGGACAGGGCGTCTACGAGCAGTACTTC.

This clone was detected only a few times. Distinct nucleotide sequences in the sample also encode this CDR3. This chain connects TRBV3-1 (or the pseudogene TRBV3-2) to TRBJ2-2; D possibly corresponds to TRBD2 (5 bases). V dropped 3 bases and J dropped 5 bases, with 7 bases sitting between them. Germline values: CDR1 LGHDT, CDR2 YNNKEL (reference sequence). The CDR3 is 13 residues long. DNA for the CDR3: TGTGCCAGCAGCCAGGGCGGGACCGGGGAGCTGTTTTTT. Protein: CASSQGGTGELFF.

Concerning this clone: The sample carries other DNA sequences with the same CDR3. This chain links TRBV2 with TRBJ2-1; 12 bases align to TRBD2. With 4 bases clipped from V and 7 bases from J, the junction kept 2 bases outside the gene matches. Germline CDR1 and CDR2: SNHLY and FYNNEI. The CDR3 totals 14 residues. CDR3 coding DNA: TGTGCCAGCAGTGGGCTAGCGGGGGGGAATGAGCAGTTCTTC. Its protein is CASSGLAGGNEQFF.